Following are 19 T cell receptor beta chains from one sample sequenced in a study of response to subunit inactivated influenza vaccine. One entry per CDR3 protein results from TCRdb running MiXCR on the RT-PCR reads. The table records 500,000 to 600,000 distinct CDR3 sequences, 6% to 9% of them present only once. The sample was PBMCs from blood, taken less than 30 months after vaccination. These receptors all stem from a man between 50 and 75 years old who received an inactivated influenza vaccine.

This clonotype was detected a few times. V and J are TRBV7-9 and TRBJ2-5; 7 positions match TRBD2. Germline V gives CDR1 SEHNR, CDR2 FQNEAQ (reference sequence). The CDR3 totals 13 residues. J gave up 4 bases and V 5 bases, and 4 bases lay outside the gene matches. This CDR3 reads CASSTSSGETQYF. CDR3 bases: TGTGCCAGCAGCACTTCTAGCGGAGAGACCCAGTACTTC.

In this sample, this clonotype turned up a few times. The CDR3, as DNA: TGTGCCAGCAGCCTGACCGACAGGCAGCCCCAGCATTTT. It translates to CASSLTDRQPQHF. V and J are TRBV3-1 and TRBJ1-5; TRBD1 might be the D (6 bases). This CDR3 comprises 13 residues. Germline V gives CDR1 LGHDT, CDR2 YNNKEL (reference sequence). Deletions cut 4 bases from V and 7 bases from J, with 11 bases between.

This clonotype has at least ten counts. The gene calls are TRBV28 and TRBJ2-1; 10 bases align to TRBD2. V shed 2 bases, J shed 6 bases, and the junction held 7 bases outside the gene matches. Per the germline V gene, CDR1 is MDHEN and CDR2 is SYDVKM. This CDR3 is built from 16 residues. CDR3 sequence (DNA): TGTGCCAGCAGTTTAGGTTTAGCGGGAGGTAGCAATGAGCAGTTCTTC. Protein sequence: CASSLGLAGGSNEQFF.

Concerning this clonotype itself: A much larger clone differs from this one at a single base, so this may be a read error. The rearrangement uses TRBV7-9 and TRBJ1-5; the D is unclear. This CDR3 has 15 amino acids. The germline V gene has CDR1 SEHNR and CDR2 FQNEAQ (reference sequence). Trimming removed 8 bases from V and 3 bases from J, with 17 bases in between. The CDR3 DNA reads TGTGCCAGCCGCTCGTCTCTAGCGGTCAATCAGCCCCAGCATTTT. Translating it yields CASRSSLAVNQPQHF.

This clonotype was picked up a small number of times. The rearrangement links TRBV7-9 to TRBJ1-1; D perhaps matches TRBD1 (6 bases). The CDR3 runs to 15 residues. Trimming removed 5 bases at V and 0 bases at J, with 13 bases between. CDR1 and CDR2 from the germline V gene are SEHNR and FQNEAQ (reference sequence). DNA for the CDR3: TGTGCCAGCAGCCCCACGGGACATATGAACACTGAAGCTTTCTTT. Protein sequence: CASSPTGHMNTEAFF.

This clonotype was detected a few times. The chain employs TRBV24-1 and TRBJ2-1; 8 bases line up with TRBD1. CDR3 length: 16 amino acids. Germline values: CDR1 KGHDR, CDR2 SFDVKD. V lost 3 bases to trimming and J lost 3 bases; unmatched junction nucleotides: 6. The CDR3 region is CATSDTTGQGYNEQFF. The CDR3 nucleotides read TGTGCCACCAGTGATACGACCGGACAGGGCTACAATGAGCAGTTCTTC.

This sequence joins TRBV5-1 and TRBJ1-1; TRBD1 agrees at 8 bases. Trimming took 5 bases from V and 10 from J; bases not matched to a gene: 10. CDR1 is SGHRS, CDR2 YFSETQ, per germline. CDR3 size: 13 residues. CDR3 sequence (DNA): TGCGCCAGCAGGAAGACAGGGGCGCTTGGAGCTTTCTTT. Encoded protein: CASRKTGALGAFF. The full variable domain, completed using reference TRBV5-1 and TRBJ1-1, is KAGVTQTPRYLIKTRGQQVTLSCSPISGHRSVSWYQQTPGQGLQFLFEYFSETQRNKGNFPGRFSGRQFSNSRSEMNVSTLELGDSALYLCASRKTGALGAFFGQGTRLTVV.

Only a few counts were recorded for this clonotype. The chain uses TRBV5-1 and TRBJ1-5, with D perhaps matching TRBD1 (5 bases). V lost 4 bases and J lost 0, with 11 bases in between. This CDR3 has 15 amino acids. The V gene's germline CDR1 is SGHRS and CDR2 YFSETQ. The CDR3 region is CASSTGPYSNQPQHF. CDR3 DNA: TGCGCCAGCAGCACGGGACCCTATAGCAATCAGCCCCAGCATTTT.

In this sample, this clonotype turned up a few times. This rearrangement joins TRBV7-9 to TRBJ1-1; 10 bases are shared with TRBD1. The CDR3 contains 15 residues. Germline CDR1 SEHNR, CDR2 FQNEAQ (reference sequence). The V segment lost 4 bases and the J segment 6 bases; nucleotides outside the gene matches: 8. CDR3 in amino acids: CASSSRTGGFSEAFF. In DNA, the CDR3 is TGTGCCAGCAGCTCCCGGACAGGGGGGTTTTCTGAAGCTTTCTTT.

The chain is built from TRBV6-2 or TRBV6-3 and TRBJ1-1; 7 bases match TRBD1. The CDR3 is 13 amino acids. V lost 6 bases and J lost 4; bases outside the gene matches: 5. Germline loops: CDR1 MNHEY, CDR2 SVGEGT. The CDR3 loop is CASSPGQLTEAFF. The DNA for the CDR3 is TGTGCCAGCAGCCCGGGACAGCTCACTGAAGCTTTCTTT.

This clonotype has at least ten counts. The chain employs TRBV5-1 and TRBJ2-2, with D perhaps matching TRBD1 (5 bases). Germline CDR1 SGHRS, CDR2 YFSETQ. The CDR3 totals 17 residues. The ends were cut back, 2 bases at V and 5 bases at J, with 19 bases in the middle. This chain's CDR3 is CASSFRAQDAWTGELFF. DNA of the CDR3: TGCGCCAGCAGCTTCCGGGCACAGGACGCCTGGACCGGGGAGCTGTTTTTT.

On this clonotype: This may come from a read error, since a much larger clone is one base off. The chain uses TRBV5-1 and TRBJ2-1; 12 positions match TRBD1. V shed 4 bases and J 12 bases; nucleotides not matched to a gene: 14. The germline V gene encodes CDR1 SGHRS and CDR2 YFSETQ. The length of the CDR3 is 16 residues. CDR3 coding DNA: TGCGCCAGCAGCGCGCAACCGGGACAGGGGGCTGATCTGCAGTTCTTC. Translated: CASSAQPGQGADLQFF. Supplemented by reference TRBV5-1 and TRBJ2-1, the full variable domain reads KAGVTQTPRYLIKTRGQQVTLSCSPISGHRSVSWYQQTPGQGLQFLFEYFSETQRNKGNFPGRFSGRQFSNSRSEMNVSTLELGDSALYLCASSAQPGQGADLQFFGPGTRLTVL.

This clonotype was counted between two and nine times. The V gene is TRBV2, the J gene TRBJ2-7, with D perhaps matching TRBD1 or TRBD2 (6 bases each). V shed 5 bases and J shed 6 bases, with 14 bases lying between them. CDR1 and CDR2 (germline): SNHLY, FYNNEI. This CDR3 has 13 amino acids. The CDR3 DNA reads TGTGCCAGCAGTTGGGGGGCGCAGGGCGAGCAGTACTTC. Protein sequence: CASSWGAQGEQYF.

The genes are TRBV12-3 or TRBV12-4 and TRBJ2-7; a possible D gene is TRBD2 (6 bases). This CDR3 has 15 residues. V lost 1 base and J lost 0, with 10 bases in between. CDR3 bases: TGTGCCAGCAGTTTAGAAGGGACTCTCTCCTACGAGCAGTACTTC. Encoded protein: CASSLEGTLSYEQYF.

This clonotype appeared many times. The rearrangement uses TRBV13 and TRBJ1-2; 7 positions agree with TRBD1. Looked up from germline, CDR1 is PRHDT and CDR2 is FYEKMQ (reference sequence). CDR3 length: 18 residues. V shed 5 bases, J shed 3 bases, and the junction held 18 bases outside the gene matches. The CDR3 bases are TGTGCCAGCAGCCCTATTTCTGGTGGTGACAGGGAAGACTATGGCTACACCTTC. Translating it yields CASSPISGGDREDYGYTF.

The table lists this clonotype with a few counts. This chain joins TRBV24-1 and TRBJ2-1; tentatively, D is TRBD2 (6 bases). Germline V gene sequence: CDR1 KGHDR, CDR2 SFDVKD. The CDR3 runs 19 residues. The V end lost 5 bases, the J end lost 0 bases, and 22 bases lay between the germline ends. In DNA, the CDR3 is TGTGCCACCAGTGTAGGTGCGGGAAGGGGAAGGGGCTCCTACAATGAGCAGTTCTTC. Translating it yields CATSVGAGRGRGSYNEQFF.

This chain connects TRBV7-2 to TRBJ2-7; D is unresolved. The CDR3 spans 13 residues. Trimming left V 5 bases short and J 3 bases short, with 11 bases between. Germline CDR1 and CDR2: SGHTA and FQGNSA. The CDR3 DNA reads TGTGCCAGCAGCCCCTCCTGGGGCTACGAGCAGTACTTC. It yields the protein CASSPSWGYEQYF.

This clonotype appeared a few times. This chain uses TRBV29-1 with TRBJ2-2; 13 bases map to TRBD2. Germline CDR1 reads SQVTM; CDR2 reads ANQGSEA. The CDR3 covers 16 residues. Germline trimming cut 7 bases from V and 4 bases from J; bases unmatched to any gene: 9. CDR3 in DNA: TGCAGCGCCAAAAGACTAGCGGGGGGCCTCACCGGGGAGCTGTTTTTT. It is translated as CSAKRLAGGLTGELFF.

This clonotype was observed at least ten times. V gene TRBV27 combines with J gene TRBJ1-6; unclear D gene. The CDR3 has 15 residues. Looked up from germline, CDR1 is MNHEY and CDR2 is SMNVEV (reference sequence). The germline V and J ends were trimmed by 6 bases and 0 bases, with 9 bases remaining between them. CDR3 loop: CASSYRSSYNSPLHF. For the CDR3, the DNA is TGTGCCAGCAGCTATCGGAGCTCCTATAATTCACCCCTCCACTTT.